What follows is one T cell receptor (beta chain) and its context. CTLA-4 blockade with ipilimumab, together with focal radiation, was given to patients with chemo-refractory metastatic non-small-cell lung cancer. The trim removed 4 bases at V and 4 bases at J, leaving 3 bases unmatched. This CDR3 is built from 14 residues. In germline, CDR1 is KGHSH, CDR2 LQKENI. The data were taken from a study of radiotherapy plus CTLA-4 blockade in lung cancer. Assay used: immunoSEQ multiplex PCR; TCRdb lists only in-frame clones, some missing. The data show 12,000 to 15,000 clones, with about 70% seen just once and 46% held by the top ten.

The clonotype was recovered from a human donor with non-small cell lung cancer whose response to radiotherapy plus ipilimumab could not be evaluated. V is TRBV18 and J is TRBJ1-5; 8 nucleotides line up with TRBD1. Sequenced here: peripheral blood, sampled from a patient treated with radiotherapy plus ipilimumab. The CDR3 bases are TGTGCCAGCTCACAGCAGGGGGCTAATCAGCCCCAGCATTTT. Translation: CASSQQGANQPQHF.